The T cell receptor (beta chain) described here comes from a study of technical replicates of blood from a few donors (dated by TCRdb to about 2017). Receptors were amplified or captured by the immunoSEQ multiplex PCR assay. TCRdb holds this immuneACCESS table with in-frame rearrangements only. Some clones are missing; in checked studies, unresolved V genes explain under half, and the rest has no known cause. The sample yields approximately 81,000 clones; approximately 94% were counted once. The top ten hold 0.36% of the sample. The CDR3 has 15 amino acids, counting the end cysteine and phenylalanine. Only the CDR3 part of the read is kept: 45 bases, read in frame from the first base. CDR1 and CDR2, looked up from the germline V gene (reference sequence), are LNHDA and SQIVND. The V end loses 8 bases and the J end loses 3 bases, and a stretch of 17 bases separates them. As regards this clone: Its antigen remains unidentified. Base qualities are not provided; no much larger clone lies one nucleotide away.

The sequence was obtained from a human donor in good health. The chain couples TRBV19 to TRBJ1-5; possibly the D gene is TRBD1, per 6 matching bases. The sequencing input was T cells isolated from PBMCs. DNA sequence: TGTGCCAGTTTCGGGCAGGGGCGAAACAATCAGCCCCAGCATTTT. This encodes CASFGQGRNNQPQHF.